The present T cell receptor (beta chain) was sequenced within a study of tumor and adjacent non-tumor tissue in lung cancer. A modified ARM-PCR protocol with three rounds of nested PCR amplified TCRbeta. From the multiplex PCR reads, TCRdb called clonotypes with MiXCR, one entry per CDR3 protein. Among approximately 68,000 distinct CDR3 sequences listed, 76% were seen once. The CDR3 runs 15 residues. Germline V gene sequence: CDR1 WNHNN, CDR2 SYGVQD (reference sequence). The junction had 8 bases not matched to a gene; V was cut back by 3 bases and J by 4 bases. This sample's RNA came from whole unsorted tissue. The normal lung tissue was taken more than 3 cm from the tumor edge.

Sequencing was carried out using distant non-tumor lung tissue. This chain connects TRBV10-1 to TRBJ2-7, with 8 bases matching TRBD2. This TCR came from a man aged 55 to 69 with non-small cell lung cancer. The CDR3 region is CASSEVTSEDYEQYF. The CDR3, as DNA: TGCGCCAGCAGTGAAGTGACTAGCGAAGATTACGAGCAGTACTTC.